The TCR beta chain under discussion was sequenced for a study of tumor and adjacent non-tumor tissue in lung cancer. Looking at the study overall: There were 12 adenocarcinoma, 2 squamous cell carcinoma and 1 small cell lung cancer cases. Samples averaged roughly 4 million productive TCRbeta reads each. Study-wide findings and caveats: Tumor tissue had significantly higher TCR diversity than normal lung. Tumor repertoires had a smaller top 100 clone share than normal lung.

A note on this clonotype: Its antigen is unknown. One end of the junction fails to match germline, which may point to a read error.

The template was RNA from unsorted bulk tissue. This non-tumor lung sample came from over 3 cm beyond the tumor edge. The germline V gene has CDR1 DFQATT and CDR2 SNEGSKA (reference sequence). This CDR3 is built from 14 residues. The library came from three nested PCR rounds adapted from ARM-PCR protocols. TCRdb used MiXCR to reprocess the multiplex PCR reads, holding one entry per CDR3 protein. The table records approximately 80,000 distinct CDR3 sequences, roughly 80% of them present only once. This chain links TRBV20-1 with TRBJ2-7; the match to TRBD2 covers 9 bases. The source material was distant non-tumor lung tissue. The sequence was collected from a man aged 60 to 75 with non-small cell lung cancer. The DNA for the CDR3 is TGCAGTACTAGAGATGCGGGACTAGCTGACGAGCAATACTTC. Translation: CSTRDAGLADEQYF.